The sequence of this TCR beta chain was determined in a study of long-term antiretroviral therapy in people with HIV. V was cut by 3 bases and J by 7 bases, with 7 bases left in between. From germline, CDR1 is LNHNV and CDR2 YYDKDF (reference sequence). This CDR3 is built from 12 residues. No donor had fewer than one pre-ART PBMC sample or fewer than two post-ART PBMC samples. Study-wide results and limits: Dominant in the repertoire at all time points were clones expanded before ART.

Survey level was the resolution at which the v3.0 immunoSEQ assay ran. What sequencing targeted per sample was 40,000-50,000 T-cell genomes. Using immunoSEQ multiplex PCR, the repertoire was profiled, and TCRdb retains in-frame clones only, with some absent. The sample has over 15,000 clones; around four fifths are singletons. On this clone: The antigen is undetermined.

This receptor was obtained from a man in his thirties or forties with HIV. The sequencing here drew on unsorted PBMCs, taken around 2.2 years before starting antiretroviral therapy. This chain joins TRBV15 and TRBJ2-1; no clear D gene. The CDR3, as DNA: TGTGCCACCAGCAGTTCCCTAAATGAGCAGTTCTTC. Residues: CATSSSLNEQFF.